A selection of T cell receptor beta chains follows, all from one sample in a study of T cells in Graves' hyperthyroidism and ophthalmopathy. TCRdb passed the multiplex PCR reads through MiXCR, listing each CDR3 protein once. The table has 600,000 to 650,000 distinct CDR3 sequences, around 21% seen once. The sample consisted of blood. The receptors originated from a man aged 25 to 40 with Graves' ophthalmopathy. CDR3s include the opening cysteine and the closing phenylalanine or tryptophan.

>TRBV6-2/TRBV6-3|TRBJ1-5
CASSYGIADNQPQHF
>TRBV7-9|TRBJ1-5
CASSTGDQPQHF
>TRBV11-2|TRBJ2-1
CATGGTSGSRNEQFF
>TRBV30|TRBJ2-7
CAWSEHYEQYF
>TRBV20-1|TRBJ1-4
CSARPDRTEATNEKLFF
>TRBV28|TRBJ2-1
CASSLKTAPYNEQFF
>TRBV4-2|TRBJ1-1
CASSLLGQSNTEAFF
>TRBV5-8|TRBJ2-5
CASSLMLAGREETQYF
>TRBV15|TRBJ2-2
CATSTWTGNTGELFF
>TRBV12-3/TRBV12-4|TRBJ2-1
CASGNRLGNEQFF
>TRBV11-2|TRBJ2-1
CASSGNPTDYNEQFF
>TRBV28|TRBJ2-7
CASSVSGRYEQYF
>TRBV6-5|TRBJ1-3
CASSYGKTGNTIYF
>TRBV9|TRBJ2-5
CASSVGSTMRETQYF
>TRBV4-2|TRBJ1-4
CASSQVRGQEKLFF
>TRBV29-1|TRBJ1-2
CSVESRVSGYTF
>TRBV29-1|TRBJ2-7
CSVEDGREGPYEQYF
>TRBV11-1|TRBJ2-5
CASSFNSGGLGETQYF
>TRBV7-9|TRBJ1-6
CASSLGTTENSPLHF
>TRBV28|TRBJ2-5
CASGAGGKETQYF
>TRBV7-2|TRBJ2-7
CASSYGREIVYEQYF
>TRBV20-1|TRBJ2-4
CSARDQTGEWPKNIQYF
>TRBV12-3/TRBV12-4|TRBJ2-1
CASSPPPSSNEQFF
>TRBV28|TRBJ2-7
CAPPGGRIDYEQYF
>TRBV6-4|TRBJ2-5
CASSRDYQFQETQYF
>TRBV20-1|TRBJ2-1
CSAPGLAGGQIIGEQFF
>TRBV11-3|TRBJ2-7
CASSLDQTSGHSYEQYF
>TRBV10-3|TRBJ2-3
CAISESRASRTDTQYF
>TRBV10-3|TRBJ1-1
CAISPSEGGGEGEAFF
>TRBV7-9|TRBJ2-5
CASSSRAAQETQYF
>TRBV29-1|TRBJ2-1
CSVEGLLGNEQFF
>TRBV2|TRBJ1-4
CASSEVSQSEKLFF
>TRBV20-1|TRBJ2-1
CSAEWTSGSHEQFF
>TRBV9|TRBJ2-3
CASSKEEVRTDTQYF
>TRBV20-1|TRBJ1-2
CSARPPSTVLANYGYTF
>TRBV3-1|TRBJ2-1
CASSPLGADEQFF
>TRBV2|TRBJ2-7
CASSRDRRYDEQYF
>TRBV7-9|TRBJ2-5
CASSLVSGRETQYF
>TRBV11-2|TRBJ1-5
CASSLGTGPYSNQPQHF
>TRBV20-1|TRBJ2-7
CSAPGQGAYEQYF
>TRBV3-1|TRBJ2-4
CASSQDETGFGAKNIQYF
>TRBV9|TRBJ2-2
CASSVEQGYTGELFF
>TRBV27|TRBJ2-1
CASSVSVGVRTNEQFF
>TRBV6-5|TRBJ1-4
CASSYWRGKTNEKLFF
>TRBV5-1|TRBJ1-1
CASSLWGRADTEAFF
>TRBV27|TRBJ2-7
CASSLRDFSEQYF
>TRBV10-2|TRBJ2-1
CASTQGLAGVNEQFF
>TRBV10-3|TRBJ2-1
CAVSRSGTKVNEQFF
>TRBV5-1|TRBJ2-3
CTGGGRSTDTQYF